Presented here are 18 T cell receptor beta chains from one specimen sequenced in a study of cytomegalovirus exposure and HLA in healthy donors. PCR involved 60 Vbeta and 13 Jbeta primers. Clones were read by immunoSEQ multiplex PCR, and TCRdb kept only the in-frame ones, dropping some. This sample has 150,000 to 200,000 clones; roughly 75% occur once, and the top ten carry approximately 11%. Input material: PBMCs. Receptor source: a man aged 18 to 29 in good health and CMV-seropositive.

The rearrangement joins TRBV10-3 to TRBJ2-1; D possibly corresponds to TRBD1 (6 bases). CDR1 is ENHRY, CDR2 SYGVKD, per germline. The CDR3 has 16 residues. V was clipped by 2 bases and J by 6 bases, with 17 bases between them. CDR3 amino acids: CAISETSWTETNEQFF. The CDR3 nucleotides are TGTGCCATCAGTGAGACCTCCTGGACAGAAACCAATGAGCAGTTCTTC.

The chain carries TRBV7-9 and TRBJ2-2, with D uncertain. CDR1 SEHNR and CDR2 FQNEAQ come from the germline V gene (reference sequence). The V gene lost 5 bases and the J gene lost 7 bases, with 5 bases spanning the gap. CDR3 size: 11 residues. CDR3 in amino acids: CASSQYGELFF. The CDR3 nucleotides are TGTGCCAGCAGCCAGTACGGGGAGCTGTTTTTT.

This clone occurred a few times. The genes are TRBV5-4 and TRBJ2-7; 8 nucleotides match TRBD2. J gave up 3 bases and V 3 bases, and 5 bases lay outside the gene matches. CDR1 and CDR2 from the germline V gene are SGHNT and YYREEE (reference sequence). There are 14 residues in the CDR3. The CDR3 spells CASSSGGVSYEQYF. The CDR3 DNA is TGTGCCAGCAGCTCCGGGGGGGTGAGCTACGAGCAGTACTTC.

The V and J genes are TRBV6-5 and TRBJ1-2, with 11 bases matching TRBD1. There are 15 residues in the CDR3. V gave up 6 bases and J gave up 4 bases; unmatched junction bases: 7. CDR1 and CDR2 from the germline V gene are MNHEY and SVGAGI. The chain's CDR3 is CASSSGTGGSYGYTF. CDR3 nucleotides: TGTGCCAGCAGCTCCGGGACAGGGGGTTCCTATGGCTACACCTTC.

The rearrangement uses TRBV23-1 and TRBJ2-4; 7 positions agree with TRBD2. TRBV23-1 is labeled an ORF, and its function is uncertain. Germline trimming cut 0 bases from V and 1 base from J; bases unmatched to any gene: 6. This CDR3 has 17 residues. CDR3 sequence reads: CASSQSQGLRAKNIQYF. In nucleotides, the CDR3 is TGCGCCAGCAGTCAATCGCAGGGACTAAGGGCCAAAAACATTCAGTACTTC.

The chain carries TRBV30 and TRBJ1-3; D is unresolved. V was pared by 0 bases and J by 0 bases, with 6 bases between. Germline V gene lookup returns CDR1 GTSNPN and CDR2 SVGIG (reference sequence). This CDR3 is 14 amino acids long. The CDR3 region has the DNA TGTGCCTGGAGTGTACTGAGCTCTGGAAACACCATATATTTT. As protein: CAWSVLSSGNTIYF.

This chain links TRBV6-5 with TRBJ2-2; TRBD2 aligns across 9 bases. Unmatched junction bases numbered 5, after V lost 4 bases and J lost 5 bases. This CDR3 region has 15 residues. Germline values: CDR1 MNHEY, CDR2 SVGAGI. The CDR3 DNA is TGTGCCAGCAGTTGGAGCGGGGGGAATACCGGGGAGCTGTTTTTT. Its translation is CASSWSGGNTGELFF.

The CDR3 sequence: CASSTRDSTGGSPLHF. The CDR3 DNA follows: TGTGCCAGCAGCACCCGGGACAGTACTGGAGGTTCACCCCTCCACTTT. J is TRBJ1-6 and V is TRBV7-8; 7 bases align to TRBD1. Germline values: CDR1 SGHVS, CDR2 FQNEAQ. The junction had 13 bases not matched to a gene; V was cut back by 5 bases and J by 9 bases. The length of the CDR3 is 16 residues.

As DNA, the CDR3 is TGTGCCAGCAGACCCGACAGGGGGCTGTCTCAGCCCCAGCATTTT. Amino acid sequence: CASRPDRGLSQPQHF. The chain couples TRBV27 to TRBJ1-5, with TRBD1 identical over 10 bases. The germline V gene has CDR1 MNHEY and CDR2 SMNVEV (reference sequence). Trimming removed 6 bases from V and 6 bases from J; junction bases left unmatched: 8. This CDR3 is built from 15 residues.

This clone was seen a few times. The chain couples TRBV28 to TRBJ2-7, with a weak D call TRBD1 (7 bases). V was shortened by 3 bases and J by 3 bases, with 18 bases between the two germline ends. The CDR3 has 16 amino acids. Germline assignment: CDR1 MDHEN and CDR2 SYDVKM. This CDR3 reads CASSLIGGGSGYEQYF. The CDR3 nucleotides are TGTGCCAGCAGTTTGATAGGAGGGGGCTCTGGCTACGAGCAGTACTTC.

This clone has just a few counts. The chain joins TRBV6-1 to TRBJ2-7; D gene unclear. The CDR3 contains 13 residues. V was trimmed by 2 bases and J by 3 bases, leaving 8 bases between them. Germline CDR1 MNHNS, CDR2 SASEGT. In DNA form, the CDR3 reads TGTGCCAGCAGTGAACCGGGTCTCTACGAGCAGTACTTC. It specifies CASSEPGLYEQYF.

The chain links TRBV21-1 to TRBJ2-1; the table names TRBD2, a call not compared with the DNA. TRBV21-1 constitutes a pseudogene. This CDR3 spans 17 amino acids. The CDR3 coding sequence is TGTGCCAGCAGCGCCCCCCGGGAGAGGGGTCCCGTAAATGAGCAGTTCTTC. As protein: CASSAPRERGPVNEQFF.

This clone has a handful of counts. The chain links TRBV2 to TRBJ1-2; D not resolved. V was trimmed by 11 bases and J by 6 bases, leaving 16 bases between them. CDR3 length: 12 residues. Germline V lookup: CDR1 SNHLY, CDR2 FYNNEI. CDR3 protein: CALILGRDGYTF. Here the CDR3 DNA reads TGTGCCCTTATACTCGGGCGGGATGGCTACACCTTC. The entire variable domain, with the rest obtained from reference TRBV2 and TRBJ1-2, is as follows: EPEVTQTPSHQVTQMGQEVILRCVPISNHLYFYWYRQILGQKVEFLVSFYNNEISEKSEIFDDQFSVERPDGSNFTLKIRSTKLEDSAMYFCALILGRDGYTFGSGTRLTVV.

As DNA, the CDR3 is TGTGCCAGCATTGGACAGGGAAATGACGAGCAGTACTTC. It encodes CASIGQGNDEQYF. J is TRBJ2-7 and V is TRBV27; TRBD1 aligns across 8 bases. The CDR3 extends over 13 amino acids. With 7 bases clipped from V and 5 bases from J, the junction kept 7 bases outside the gene matches. Germline V lookup: CDR1 MNHEY, CDR2 SMNVEV (reference sequence).

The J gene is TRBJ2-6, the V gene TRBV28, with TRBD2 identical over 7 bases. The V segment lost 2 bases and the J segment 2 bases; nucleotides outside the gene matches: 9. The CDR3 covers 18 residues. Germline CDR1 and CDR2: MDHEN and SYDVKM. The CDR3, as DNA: TGTGCCAGCAGTTTAGAGTTGACCGGGGGGACTGGGGCCAACGTCCTGACTTTC. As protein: CASSLELTGGTGANVLTF.

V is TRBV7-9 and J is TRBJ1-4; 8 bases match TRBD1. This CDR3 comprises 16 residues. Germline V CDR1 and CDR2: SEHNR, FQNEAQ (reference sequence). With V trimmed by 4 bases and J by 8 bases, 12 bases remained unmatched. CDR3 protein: CASSSGSDRVKEKLFF. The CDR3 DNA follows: TGTGCCAGCAGCTCAGGGTCGGACAGGGTGAAAGAAAAACTGTTTTTT.

CDR3 coding DNA: TGTGCCAGCAGCCTAAGACAGGGCAGATACGAGCAGTACTTC. Protein product: CASSLRQGRYEQYF. V is TRBV5-6 and J is TRBJ2-7; 7 bases are shared with TRBD1. This CDR3 comprises 14 residues. V lost 4 bases to trimming and J lost 4 bases; unmatched junction nucleotides: 8. Germline V CDR1 and CDR2: SGHDT, YYEEEE. The full variable domain, in which reference TRBV5-6 and TRBJ2-7 provide the parts outside the CDR3, is DAGVTQSPTHLIKTRGQQVTLRCSPKSGHDTVSWYQQALGQGPQFIFQYYEEEERQRGNFPDRFSGHQFPNYSSELNVNALLLGDSALYLCASSLRQGRYEQYFGPGTRLTVT.

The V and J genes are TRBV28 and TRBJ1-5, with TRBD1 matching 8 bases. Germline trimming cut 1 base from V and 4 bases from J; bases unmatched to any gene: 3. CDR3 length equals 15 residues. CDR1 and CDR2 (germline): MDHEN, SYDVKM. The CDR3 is CASSLSGGQNQPQHF. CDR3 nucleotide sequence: TGTGCCAGCAGTTTATCAGGGGGCCAAAATCAGCCCCAGCATTTT.